This T cell receptor beta chain was recovered during a study of T cells after yellow fever vaccination (dated by TCRdb to about 2019). Looking at the study overall: The SMART-Seq v4 Ultra Low Input RNA kit was used to prepare libraries from fractions with low cell numbers. Bulk TCR alpha and beta repertoires were sequenced longitudinally to track T-cell clones before and after primary and booster YFV17D yellow fever vaccination. Blood samples were taken at several timepoints before and after primary and secondary immunization, and bulk PBMC replicates and cell subsets were isolated. The cohort comprised two healthy male donors, one aged 18 to 30 and one aged 30 to 39 years.

Explained via the paper, the treatment or condition label denotes: live attenuated yellow fever vaccine strain. PBMCs were isolated from peripheral blood using a standard Ficoll-Paque protocol. Dynabeads CD4 and CD8 positive selection kits were used to isolate CD4 and CD8 T-cell fractions. TriZol was used to extract RNA from bulk PBMCs, from CD4 and CD8 fractions, and from dextramer-positive and dextramer-negative fractions. TCR cDNA was synthesized by 5'RACE template switching, through which a universal primer site and unique molecular identifiers were introduced. Priming for cDNA synthesis came from both the TCR alpha and TCR beta constant segments. Two PCR steps were used to amplify libraries, with sample barcodes and sequencing adapters being added in the second step. Libraries were sequenced on Illumina HiSeq 2500 (2x100 bp) or NovaSeq (2x150 bp). The original methods were these. MIGEC was used to demultiplex reads and collapse the reads into UMI consensus sequences, and MiXCR was used for V(D)J alignment. Vaccine-responding clonotypes were defined with edgeR using replicate PBMC samples, requiring FDR below 0.01 and a log2 fold change above 5 up to day 15. CD4 or CD8 identity was assigned to each bulk clonotype according to whether the clonotype was present at higher abundance in the sequenced CD4 repertoire or the sequenced CD8 repertoire. TCRdb reprocessed the public reads (quality trimming at Q25 with fastp, clone calling with MiXCR) and kept in-frame beta chains. Rows with one shared CDR3 protein collapse into an entry with the most common genes and DNA. None of the V and J calls come from the authors' own analysis; TCRdb made them. Present in this sample are about 160,000 distinct CDR3 sequences, 6% to 7.5% of which were seen just once. The ten top clones hold 2.5% to 3% of the sample.

From the cysteine through the phenylalanine, the CDR3 covers 18 amino acids. The retained sequence is limited to the CDR3, 54 bases, with the frame set at the first base. Germline trimming: 2 bases from V, 9 bases from J; junction bases outside gene matches: 17. Via the germline V gene, CDR1 is SNHLY and CDR2 FYNNEI. There are a few counts of this clonotype. It lacks a known antigen. No clone much larger than this one lies a single base away; base qualities are absent. On the study overall, not on this receptor specifically: FACS-sorted repertoires could contain abundant contaminating clonotypes from the bulk population, so computational filtering was required. Compared with the primary T-cell response, the secondary T-cell response was faster but weaker, reaching its peak on day 5 rather than on day 15. Most clones expanded after primary vaccination (about 96% of CD4 and approximately 90% of CD8) were re-detected after the booster, suggesting that broad memory maintenance occurred. Because only a couple of donors were included in the study, the extent to which the findings can be generalized is limited. A small share of clonotypes occurred in both CD4 and CD8 compartments, likely arising from convergent recombination.

The sequence was collected from a young man who received the YFV17D yellow fever vaccine. The starting material was CD4+ T cells sorted from PBMCs, obtained 4 to 6 days after the first yellow fever vaccination. The chain was built from TRBV2 and TRBJ2-1; the junction holds 9 bases that match TRBD2. The CDR3 region has the sequence CASSELVSVGSGGGEQFF. The bases are TGTGCCAGCAGTGAACTGGTTTCCGTCGGTAGCGGGGGAGGTGAGCAGTTCTTC.